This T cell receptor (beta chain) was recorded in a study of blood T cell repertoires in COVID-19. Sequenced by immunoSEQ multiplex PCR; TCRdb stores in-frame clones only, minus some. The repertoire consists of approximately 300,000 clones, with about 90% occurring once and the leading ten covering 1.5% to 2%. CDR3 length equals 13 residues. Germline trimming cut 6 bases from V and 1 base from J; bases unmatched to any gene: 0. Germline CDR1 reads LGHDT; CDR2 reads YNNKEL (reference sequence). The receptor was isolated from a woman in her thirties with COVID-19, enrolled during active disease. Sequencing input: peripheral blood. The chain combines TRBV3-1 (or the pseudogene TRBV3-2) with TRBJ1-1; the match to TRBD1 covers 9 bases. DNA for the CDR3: TGTGCCAGCAGACAGGGGGCGAACACTGAAGCTTTCTTT. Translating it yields CASRQGANTEAFF.